What follows are 20 T cell receptor beta chains derived from one specimen sequenced in a study of CD8+CD57+ T cells in acquired aplastic anemia. Using genomic DNA as the template, TCR beta VDJ and CDR3 profiling was carried out. TCRdb passed the reads through MiXCR, listing each CDR3 protein once. In the table there are 200,000 or so distinct CDR3 sequences, about half of which are singletons. It was patients with CD8+CD57+ cell expansion by flow cytometry who were chosen for sequencing. The sequencing sample was made of sorted CD4+, CD8+, or CD8+CD57+ T cells (not recorded which) from PBMCs. Every receptor here comes from a human donor with aplastic anemia.

The genes are TRBV7-8 and TRBJ1-2, with TRBD1 matching 11 bases. With 4 bases clipped from V and 3 bases from J, the junction kept 7 bases outside the gene matches. The germline V gene has CDR1 SGHVS and CDR2 FQNEAQ. The CDR3 runs 16 residues. The CDR3 nucleotides are TGTGCCAGCAGCTCCCGGACAGGGGGCTACGACTATGGCTACACCTTC. Translating it yields CASSSRTGGYDYGYTF. Full variable domain (outside the CDR3, taken from reference TRBV7-8 and TRBJ1-2): GAGVSQSPRYKVAKRGQDVALRCDPISGHVSLFWYQQALGQGPEFLTYFQNEAQLDKSGLPSDRFFAERPEGSVSTLKIQRTQQEDSAVYLCASSSRTGGYDYGYTFGSGTRLTVV.

In the case of this clonotype: This may stem from a read error, because a much larger clone lies one nucleotide away. Here the CDR3 omits its conserved ending phenylalanine or tryptophan, so a read error is the likely source. This chain connects TRBV20-1 to TRBJ1-1; D is unresolved. V lost 7 bases to trimming and J lost 0 bases, with 15 bases between them. CDR3 size: 14 residues. CDR1 and CDR2 (germline): DFQATT, SNEGSKA (reference sequence). DNA for the CDR3: TGCAGTGTCAGAGTAGGAGTGGTGAACACTGAAGCTTTCCTT. Its translation is CSVRVGVVNTEAFL.

In this sample, this clonotype turned up many times. V gene TRBV5-8 combines with J gene TRBJ1-1, with D hard to call. The CDR3 covers 14 residues. Germline V CDR1 and CDR2: SGHTS, YDEGEE. V lost 1 base and J lost 3, with 10 bases in between. The CDR3: CASSLSQRDTEAFF. The CDR3 DNA sequence: TGTGCCAGCAGCTTGAGTCAGAGGGACACTGAAGCTTTCTTT.

The V call is TRBV10-1, the J call TRBJ2-1; D is possibly TRBD1 (5 bases). Per germline, CDR1 WNHNN and CDR2 SYGVQD (reference sequence). This CDR3 has 16 amino acids. The V and J ends lost 9 bases and 6 bases respectively, with 24 bases between them. The CDR3: CARNRNQGGNANEQFF. CDR3 nucleotides: TGCGCCAGGAATCGAAACCAGGGCGGTAACGCCAATGAGCAGTTCTTC.

DNA of the CDR3: TGTGCCAGCAGCTTAACGTCTAGCGGATCAGGGGAGCTGTTTTTT. Protein product: CASSLTSSGSGELFF. The chain couples TRBV7-3 to TRBJ2-2; 7 bases agree with TRBD2. The CDR3 is 15 residues long. V trimming: 0 bases; J trimming: 8 bases; junction bases outside the gene matches: 6. Per the germline V gene, CDR1 is SGHTA and CDR2 is FQGTGA.

V usage is TRBV3-1 and J usage is TRBJ2-7, with D unclear. The germline V gene has CDR1 LGHDT and CDR2 YNNKEL (reference sequence). The CDR3 length is 14 residues. V lost 0 bases, J lost 2 bases, and 8 bases lay in between. CDR3 DNA sequence: TGTGCCAGCAGCCAAGATACGGCGGCCTACGAGCAGTACTTC. It codes for CASSQDTAAYEQYF.

The rearrangement uses TRBV19 and TRBJ1-2, with 10 bases that match TRBD1. In germline, CDR1 is LNHDA, CDR2 SQIVND (reference sequence). The V segment lost 5 bases and the J segment 6 bases; nucleotides outside the gene matches: 9. The CDR3 extends over 15 amino acids. CDR3 protein: CASSLTGTGENGYTF. The DNA for the CDR3 is TGTGCCAGTAGTCTTACCGGGACAGGGGAAAATGGCTACACCTTC.

The rearrangement joins TRBV15 to TRBJ1-5; D gene uncertain. The CDR3 consists of 17 residues. Trimming shortened V by 2 bases and J by 1 base, and 15 bases separated the two germline ends. Germline V CDR1 and CDR2: LNHNV, YYDKDF (reference sequence). CDR3 amino acids: CATSRTSRGRSNQPQHF. The CDR3 nucleotides are TGTGCCACCAGCAGAACCTCCCGAGGACGGAGCAATCAGCCCCAGCATTTT.

This clonotype was picked up many times. The V and J genes are TRBV20-1 and TRBJ2-6; D not certain. Germline values: CDR1 DFQATT, CDR2 SNEGSKA (reference sequence). The germline V and J ends were trimmed by 6 bases and 2 bases, with 5 bases remaining between them. CDR3 length: 12 residues. CDR3 nucleotides: TGCAGTGCCGAGGCTGGGGCCAACGTCCTGACTTTC. Translation: CSAEAGANVLTF.

Details on this clonotype: A much larger clone lies one base from this, so it may be a read error. The gene calls are TRBV10-3 and TRBJ1-1; D gene uncertain. This CDR3 comprises 13 residues. V lost 5 bases and J 0 bases, leaving 7 bases between the germline ends. Germline assignment: CDR1 ENHRY and CDR2 SYGVKD. CDR3 sequence: CAISSRLNTEAFF. The CDR3 coding sequence is TGTGCCATCAGTTCCAGGCTGAACACTGAAGCTTTCTTT.

The chain employs TRBV15 and TRBJ1-3; no definite D call. The germline CDR1 and CDR2 sequences are LNHNV and YYDKDF (reference sequence). V shed 0 bases and J shed 3 bases, with 9 bases lying between them. This CDR3 has 15 amino acids. In DNA, the CDR3 is TGTGCCACCAGCAGAGATCGGTCGTTTGGAAACACCATATATTTT. Its translation: CATSRDRSFGNTIYF.

In this sample, this clonotype turned up many times. This chain joins TRBV5-8 and TRBJ1-6; the D is unclear. The CDR3 contains 12 residues. CDR1 is SGHTS, CDR2 YDEGEE, per germline. V was shortened by 4 bases and J by 14 bases, with 13 bases between the two germline ends. DNA of the CDR3: TGTGCCAGCAGCCGTAGCCCTTGGTCCCTCCACTTT. Amino acid sequence: CASSRSPWSLHF.

The rearrangement uses TRBV2 and TRBJ2-3, with a weak D call TRBD2 (6 bases). Per germline, CDR1 SNHLY and CDR2 FYNNEI. The CDR3 extends over 14 amino acids. The V gene lost 4 bases and the J gene lost 12 bases, with 20 bases spanning the gap. The chain's CDR3 is CASSAAAGGETQYF. CDR3 bases: TGTGCCAGCAGTGCAGCAGCGGGTGGGGAGACCCAGTATTTT.

This clonotype came up many times. CDR3 in amino acids: CASSLMTANTGELFF. The CDR3 nucleotides are TGTGCCAGCAGCTTAATGACGGCTAACACCGGGGAGCTGTTTTTT. The chain combines TRBV7-3 with TRBJ2-2; D ambiguous. V was trimmed by 1 base and J by 2 bases, leaving 8 bases between them. The CDR3 loop spans 15 amino acids. Germline assignment: CDR1 SGHTA and CDR2 FQGTGA. Combining the CDR3 with reference TRBV7-3 and TRBJ2-2 gives the whole variable domain GAGVSQTPSNKVTEKGKYVELRCDPISGHTALYWYRQSLGQGPEFLIYFQGTGAADDSGLPNDRFFAVRPEGSVSTLKIQRTERGDSAVYLCASSLMTANTGELFFGEGSRLTVL.

For this clonotype: This CDR3 is missing its conserved last phenylalanine or tryptophan, likely due to a read error. The rearrangement uses TRBV9 and TRBJ2-5; D is undetermined. Between the trimmed V and J ends, which lost 3 bases and 9 bases, there was a span of 9 bases. The CDR3 has 11 residues. Per germline, CDR1 SGDLS and CDR2 YYNGEE. The CDR3 region is CASSAILPQYS. Written as DNA, the CDR3 is TGTGCCAGCAGCGCAATACTCCCCCAGTACTCC.

The chain has TRBV2 and TRBJ2-7; D unclear. V was pared by 8 bases and J by 0 bases, with 5 bases between. The CDR3 runs 11 residues. Germline V gene data show CDR1 as SNHLY and CDR2 as FYNNEI. In DNA form, the CDR3 reads TGTGCCAGCTTGAGCTCCTACGAGCAGTACTTC. Its translation is CASLSSYEQYF.

The chain employs TRBV7-3 and TRBJ2-3, with 11 bases lining up with TRBD2. CDR1 is SGHTA, CDR2 FQGTGA, per germline. V shed 0 bases, J shed 5 bases, and the junction held 1 base outside the gene matches. The CDR3 is 15 amino acids. The CDR3: CASSLTSGGGDTQYF. The CDR3 DNA sequence: TGTGCCAGCAGCTTAACTAGCGGGGGGGGAGATACGCAGTATTTT.

This chain links TRBV10-3 with TRBJ2-5, with D possibly matching TRBD2 (6 bases). V lost 7 bases to trimming and J lost 3 bases, with 12 bases between them. Germline CDR1 is ENHRY and CDR2 is SYGVKD. CDR3 length: 13 residues. CDR3 residues: CAITPSGEETQYF. The CDR3 DNA follows: TGTGCCATCACCCCGTCGGGGGAAGAGACCCAGTACTTC.

The J gene is TRBJ2-5, the V gene TRBV7-2; possible D gene TRBD2, 5 bases. Between the trimmed V and J ends, which lost 4 bases and 3 bases, there was a span of 9 bases. The V gene's germline CDR1 is SGHTA and CDR2 FQGNSA. This CDR3 contains 13 residues. For the CDR3, the DNA is TGTGCCAGCAGCTCCAGGACTGAAGAGACCCAGTACTTC. Its protein product is CASSSRTEETQYF. Full variable domain (outside the CDR3, taken from reference TRBV7-2 and TRBJ2-5): GAGVSQSPSNKVTEKGKDVELRCDPISGHTALYWYRQSLGQGLEFLIYFQGNSAPDKSGLPSDRFSAERTGGSVSTLTIQRTQQEDSAVYLCASSSRTEETQYFGPGTRLLVL.

This clonotype was observed a handful of times. The chain links TRBV15 to TRBJ1-6; D is ambiguous. Germline V gene lookup returns CDR1 LNHNV and CDR2 YYDKDF (reference sequence). V lost 1 base to trimming and J lost 10 bases, with 8 bases between them. The CDR3 runs 13 residues. CDR3: CATSRGANSPLHF. Here the CDR3 DNA reads TGTGCCACCAGCAGAGGGGCTAACTCACCCCTCCACTTT.